Below are 4 T cell receptor beta chains sequenced from a single sample in a study of T cells expressing NK-cell markers (dated by TCRdb to about 2020). Libraries came from 5' RACE. Sequencing relied on an Illumina HiSeq 2000. TCRdb reprocessed the reads into one record per CDR3 protein sequence, lacking DNA. The sample has about 150,000 distinct CDR3 sequences on record. The leading ten clones occupy less than 40% of the sample. Sequenced sample: blood T cells: a sorted CD56 or NKG2C T cell subset, CD4+ or CD8+ T cells, or bulk PBMC T cells (not recorded which). These receptors all stem from a woman aged 45-59 years in good health. Donor details come from another sample of the same person, matched by shared clones.

The chain combines TRBV19 with TRBJ1-2. CDR3 length: 14 amino acids. Germline V gene sequence: CDR1 LNHDA, CDR2 SQIVND (reference sequence). The CDR3 is CASTPGRGPYGYTF.

The chain links TRBV18 to TRBJ2-3; TCRdb indicates TRBD2, and absent DNA this call remains unverified. This CDR3 comprises 14 residues. Germline values: CDR1 KGHSH, CDR2 LQKENI. The CDR3 sequence is CASSPGSSTDTQYF. Complete variable domain (other parts from reference TRBV18 and TRBJ2-3): NAGVMQNPRHLVRRRGQEARLRCSPMKGHSHVYWYRQLPEEGLKFMVYLQKENIIDESGMPKERFSAEFPKEGPSILRIQQVVRGDSAAYFCASSPGSSTDTQYFGPGTRLTVL.

The chain combines TRBV20-1 with TRBJ2-5; TCRdb picks TRBD2, but there is no DNA to check that call. This CDR3 has 15 amino acids. The V gene's germline CDR1 is DFQATT and CDR2 SNEGSKA (reference sequence). This chain's CDR3 is CSAPTRISPQETQYF.

CDR3: CASSLSGTVLEQYF. The V call is TRBV5-1, the J call TRBJ2-7; TCRdb names TRBD1, which stays unverified in the absence of DNA. Germline V gene sequence: CDR1 SGHRS, CDR2 YFSETQ. There are 14 residues in the CDR3. The full variable domain, completed using reference TRBV5-1 and TRBJ2-7, is KAGVTQTPRYLIKTRGQQVTLSCSPISGHRSVSWYQQTPGQGLQFLFEYFSETQRNKGNFPGRFSGRQFSNSRSEMNVSTLELGDSALYLCASSLSGTVLEQYFGPGTRLTVT.